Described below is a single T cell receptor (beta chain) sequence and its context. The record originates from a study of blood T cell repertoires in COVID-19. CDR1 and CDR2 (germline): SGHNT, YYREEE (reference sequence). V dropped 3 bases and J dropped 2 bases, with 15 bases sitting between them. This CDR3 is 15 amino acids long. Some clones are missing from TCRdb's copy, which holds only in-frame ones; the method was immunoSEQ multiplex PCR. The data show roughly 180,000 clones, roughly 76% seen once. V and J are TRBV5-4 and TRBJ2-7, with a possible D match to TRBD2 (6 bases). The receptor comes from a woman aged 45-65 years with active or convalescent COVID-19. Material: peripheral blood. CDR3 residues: CASSSGRTGAYEQYF. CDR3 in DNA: TGTGCCAGCAGCTCCGGTCGGACGGGAGCCTACGAGCAGTACTTC.